Listed below are T cell receptor beta chains from one sample, sequenced in a study of shared clonotypes between healthy human individuals. Data came from immunoSEQ multiplex PCR; TCRdb stores just in-frame clones and leaves some out. The sample holds roughly 1,500,000 clones; approximately 98% are singletons and the top ten take roughly 0.42%. Specimen: naive CD4+ T cells sorted from blood. The receptors originated from a man aged 25 to 45 in good health. CDR3s include the opening cysteine and the closing phenylalanine or tryptophan. The D gene is left open where the match is weak. The listing skips clone size in some rows; elsewhere it reads once, few, many or a size class.

size,J,D,V,DNA,CDR3
.,TRBJ2-1,TRBD2,TRBV4-2,TGTGCCAGCAGCCGATTGGGGGGGTTGGGCGGAGGCTACAATGAGCAGTTCTTC,CASSRLGGLGGGYNEQFF
.,TRBJ2-7,TRBD2,TRBV2,TGTGCCAGCAGAAGACTAGCGGGAGGTTACTCTAGCTCCTACGAGCAGTACTTC,CASRRLAGGYSSSYEQYF
.,TRBJ2-3,TRBD2,TRBV19,TGTGCCGCGCGGACTAGCGGGAGTCCTGATACGCAGTATTTT,CAARTSGSPDTQYF
.,TRBJ1-1,TRBD1,TRBV7-2,TGTGCCAGCAGCTTACAGGGGGTTGTTAACACTGAAGCTTTCTTT,CASSLQGVVNTEAFF
once,TRBJ1-5,TRBD1,TRBV7-3,TGTGCCAGCAGTCTCGAAGGGGGCAGCCCCCAGCATTTT,CASSLEGGSPQHF
.,TRBJ2-7,TRBD2,TRBV10-3,TGTGCCATCAGTAGCGGGACGACCTACGAGCAGTACTTC,CAISSGTTYEQYF
.,TRBJ1-2,TRBD1,TRBV7-2,TGTGCCAGCAGCCTAAGGGACAGGACTATGAACTATGGCTACACCTTC,CASSLRDRTMNYGYTF
.,TRBJ2-7,.,TRBV29-1,TGCAGCGTGGGGACGGGACCTTGGGAGCAGTACTTC,CSVGTGPWEQYF
few,TRBJ2-7,.,TRBV5-6,TGTGCCAGCAGCTCGAAGCCGCTGGGATACGAGCAGTACTTC,CASSSKPLGYEQYF
.,TRBJ2-5,.,TRBV29-1,TGCAGCGTTGGAGGGTTTACAGAGACCCAGTACTTC,CSVGGFTETQYF
.,TRBJ2-7,.,TRBV10-1,TGCGCCAGCAGTGAGGGCCCGGGGGCCTACGAGCAGTACTTC,CASSEGPGAYEQYF
.,TRBJ1-5,.,TRBV6-6,TGTGCCACCCTCGAAAGGGGGGGGCGGGATCAGCCCCAGCATTTT,CATLERGGRDQPQHF
once,TRBJ2-3,.,TRBV7-3,TGTGCCAGCAGCCCAGCGGCGGGCACAGATACGCAGTATTTT,CASSPAAGTDTQYF
.,TRBJ1-2,.,TRBV9,TGTGCCAGCGCCCAGGGTTTGGTATATGGCTACACCTTC,CASAQGLVYGYTF
.,TRBJ2-2,.,TRBV7-8,TGTGCCAGCAGCTACCAAGGACTGAACACCGGGGAGCTGTTTTTT,CASSYQGLNTGELFF
.,TRBJ1-5,.,TRBV21-1,TGTGCCAGCAACCGGACAGGGTGTTGGAATCAGCCCCAGCATTTT,CASNRTGCWNQPQHF
.,TRBJ1-3,.,TRBV5-1,TGCGCCAGCAGCTTGCCCCAGGAATTCTCTGGAAACACCATATATTTT,CASSLPQEFSGNTIYF
once,TRBJ2-3,TRBD2,TRBV27,TGTGCCAGCAGTTCCCCTAGCGGGAGTACAGATACGCAGTATTTT,CASSSPSGSTDTQYF
.,TRBJ1-5,.,TRBV15,TGTGCCACCGCTGGACAGAGTATCGATCAGCCCCAGCATTTT,CATAGQSIDQPQHF
.,TRBJ2-1,TRBD2,TRBV7-8,TGTGCCAGCAGCTTGCTAGCGGGACCGTACAATGAGCAGTTCTTC,CASSLLAGPYNEQFF
.,TRBJ2-2,.,TRBV30,TGTGCCTGGAGTGTACGCGGCGCCGGGGAGCTGTTTTTT,CAWSVRGAGELFF
.,TRBJ2-2,.,TRBV27,TGTGCCAGCTCCGGACGATCAACAACCGGGGAGCTGTTTTTT,CASSGRSTTGELFF
.,TRBJ2-1,.,TRBV9,TGTGCCAGCAGCGTAGCGGGCAGAGGAGACGGGGGCTCCTACAATGAGCAGTTCTTC,CASSVAGRGDGGSYNEQFF
.,TRBJ2-7,TRBD2,TRBV6-6,TGTGCCAGCAGTTATGGACTAGCAGCCTACGAGCAGTACTTC,CASSYGLAAYEQYF
.,TRBJ2-1,TRBD2,TRBV6-4,TGTGCCAGCCATACTGCCGGCGAGCGGGAGGGGTTCTTC,CASHTAGEREGFF
.,TRBJ1-5,TRBD1,TRBV9,TGTGCCAGCAGCGTAGGACAGGGGAGCAATCAGCCCCAGCATTTT,CASSVGQGSNQPQHF
.,TRBJ2-5,.,TRBV9,TGTGCCAGCAGCGTACTCGCGGGGGCCCTGGAGACCCAGTACTTC,CASSVLAGALETQYF
.,TRBJ2-1,.,TRBV5-1,TGCGCCAGCAGCCCAAGAGATAGTGAGCAGTTCTTC,CASSPRDSEQFF
.,TRBJ2-4,.,TRBV10-3,TGTGCCATCAGTTCCAGGGGAGAAGGGAACATTCAGTACTTC,CAISSRGEGNIQYF
.,TRBJ2-1,.,TRBV7-8,TGTGCCAGCAGCTTAGCGTGGGGACCCCGCTCCTACAATGAGCAGTTCTTC,CASSLAWGPRSYNEQFF
.,TRBJ2-3,.,TRBV27,TGTGCCAGCACTCCCGGGTGGGGTGGAGGCACAGATACGCAGTATTTT,CASTPGWGGGTDTQYF
.,TRBJ2-1,.,TRBV6-5,TGTGCCAGCAGACAGGCCCAATTGACCTACAATGAGCAGTTCTTC,CASRQAQLTYNEQFF
.,TRBJ2-5,.,TRBV18,TGTGCCAGCTCACCACTGGGCGACGTAGAGACCCAGTACTTC,CASSPLGDVETQYF
.,TRBJ2-7,TRBD1,TRBV11-2,TGTGCCAGCAGCTTTTCTGGGACAGGACTCTACGAGCAGTACTTC,CASSFSGTGLYEQYF
.,TRBJ2-7,TRBD2,TRBV11-2,TGTGCCAGCAGCTTAGTCACTAGCGGGACGGATCCCTACGAGCAGTACTTC,CASSLVTSGTDPYEQYF
.,TRBJ2-2,.,TRBV4-3,TGCGCCAGCAGCCAAGATACAGTGAACACCGGGGAGCTGTTTTTT,CASSQDTVNTGELFF
once,TRBJ2-1,TRBD2,TRBV7-2,TGTGCCAGCAGCTTGGGGACTAGCGGGAGATTGGTCAATGAGCAGTTCTTC,CASSLGTSGRLVNEQFF
.,TRBJ2-1,TRBD1,TRBV7-2,TGTGCCAGCAGCTTAGATAGGACAGGGGTAGAGGAGCAGTTCTTC,CASSLDRTGVEEQFF
.,TRBJ2-7,.,TRBV15,TGTGCCACCAGCAACAAACCCAGGGGGGGGGCACAGACAAACTACGAGCAGTACTTC,CATSNKPRGGAQTNYEQYF
.,TRBJ2-5,TRBD1,TRBV27,TGTGCCAGCAGGAATCGGGACAGGGGGGACGGGGAGACCCAGTACTTC,CASRNRDRGDGETQYF
.,TRBJ2-7,TRBD1,TRBV6-6,TGTGCCAGCAGTGTGACAGGGAGCTACGAGCAGTACTTC,CASSVTGSYEQYF
.,TRBJ2-1,TRBD2,TRBV11-2,TGTGCCAGCAGCTTAATGGGGACTAGCGGGAGGAATTACAATGAGCAGTTCTTC,CASSLMGTSGRNYNEQFF
.,TRBJ2-1,.,TRBV7-9,TGTGCCAGCAGCGAGCAACTACCAAAGCAGTTCTTC,CASSEQLPKQFF
.,TRBJ1-5,.,TRBV28,TGTGCCAGCAGTTTAAGCCAAGGACTCCTAGGGGGTCAGCCCCAGCATTTT,CASSLSQGLLGGQPQHF
.,TRBJ2-2,.,TRBV10-3,TGTGCCATCAGTTACGAGACAGCGAACACCGGGGAGCTGTTTTTT,CAISYETANTGELFF
.,TRBJ2-3,TRBD2,TRBV4-2,TGTGCCAGCAGCCAGGAGTACGGACTAGCGGGAGACACAGATACGCAGTATTTT,CASSQEYGLAGDTDTQYF
once,TRBJ2-7,TRBD2,TRBV5-1,TGCGCCAGCAGCTCCGGACTAGCGGATTCCTACGAGCAGTACTTC,CASSSGLADSYEQYF
.,TRBJ2-1,.,TRBV29-1,TGCAGCGTTGAAGAAGAGCGCTACAATGAGCAGTTCTTC,CSVEEERYNEQFF
.,TRBJ2-7,TRBD1,TRBV18,TGTGCCAGCTCACAGGGACAGGGAAACTACGAGCAGTACTTC,CASSQGQGNYEQYF
.,TRBJ2-7,.,TRBV28,TGTGCCAGCAGTTTATCGGGGGACGAGCAGTACTTC,CASSLSGDEQYF
few,TRBJ1-5,.,TRBV9,TGTGCCAGCAGCGTAGGGAATCAGCCCCAGCATTTT,CASSVGNQPQHF
once,TRBJ1-2,.,TRBV25-1,TGTGCCAGCAGCCGGGGAACGGGAGGCTACACCTTC,CASSRGTGGYTF
once,TRBJ1-2,.,TRBV7-9,TGTGCCAGCAGCTCCTCGGACCGCTATGGCTACACCTTC,CASSSSDRYGYTF
.,TRBJ1-1,TRBD1,TRBV5-4,TGTGCCAGCAGCTTGCTAGGGGACAGGAACACTGAAGCTTTCTTT,CASSLLGDRNTEAFF
.,TRBJ2-2,.,TRBV9,TGTGCCAGCAGCGTAATTAATTCGGGCCCTAAGTACACCGGGGAGCTGTTTTTT,CASSVINSGPKYTGELFF